The sequence of this TCR beta chain was determined in a study of beta chain features in type 1 diabetes. On the study more broadly: Healthy donors and patients showed comparable age, gender and cell yields. Overall study findings and caveats: Within the patient group, naive, central memory and Treg TCRB repertoires appeared more similar to each other than within healthy donors.

Only a few counts were recorded for this clone. Antigen unknown. The CDR3 covers 13 residues. V was trimmed by 1 base and J by 2 bases, leaving 4 bases between them. Per germline, CDR1 SGHTA and CDR2 FQGNSA. There was one heparinised blood draw per donor, averaging approximately 120 mL. Expressed TCRB transcripts were sequenced after all isolated RNA was converted to cDNA. Naive, central memory and regulatory T cell samples averaged about 3.3 million immunoSEQ reads each. Sequenced by immunoSEQ multiplex PCR; TCRdb stores in-frame clones only, minus some. The repertoire holds about 900,000 clones, with about a sixth as singletons.

The receptor was isolated from a woman in her late teens or twenties in good health. Sequencing was carried out using naive CD4+ T cells from blood. The rearrangement links TRBV7-2 to TRBJ2-3; the D is unclear. The CDR3 protein is CASSLDLTDTQYF. For the CDR3, the DNA is TGTGCCAGCAGCTTAGACCTCACAGATACGCAGTATTTT.